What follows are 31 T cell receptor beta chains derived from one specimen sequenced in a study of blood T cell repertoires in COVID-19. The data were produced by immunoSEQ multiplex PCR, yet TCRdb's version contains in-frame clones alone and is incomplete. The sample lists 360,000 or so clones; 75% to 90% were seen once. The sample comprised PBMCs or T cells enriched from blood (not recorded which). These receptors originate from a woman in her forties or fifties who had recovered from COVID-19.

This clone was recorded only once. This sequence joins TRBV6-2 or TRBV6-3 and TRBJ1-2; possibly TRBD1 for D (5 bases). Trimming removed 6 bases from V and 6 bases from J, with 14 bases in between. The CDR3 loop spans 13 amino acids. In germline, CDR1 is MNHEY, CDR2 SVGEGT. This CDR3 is CASSSHQGDGYTF. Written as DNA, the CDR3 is TGTGCCAGCAGCTCCCATCAGGGCGATGGCTACACCTTC.

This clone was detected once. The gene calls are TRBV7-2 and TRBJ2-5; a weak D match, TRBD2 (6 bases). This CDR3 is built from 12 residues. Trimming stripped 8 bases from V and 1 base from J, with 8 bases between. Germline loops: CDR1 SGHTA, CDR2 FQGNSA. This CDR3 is CASGRLQETQYF. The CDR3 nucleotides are TGTGCCAGCGGGAGGCTCCAAGAGACCCAGTACTTC.

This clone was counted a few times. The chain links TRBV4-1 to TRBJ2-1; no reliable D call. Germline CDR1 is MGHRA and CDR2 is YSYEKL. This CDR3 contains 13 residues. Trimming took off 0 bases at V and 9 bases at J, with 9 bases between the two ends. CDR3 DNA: TGCGCCAGCAGCCAAGACGGGTATGGTGAGCAGTTCTTC. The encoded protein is CASSQDGYGEQFF.

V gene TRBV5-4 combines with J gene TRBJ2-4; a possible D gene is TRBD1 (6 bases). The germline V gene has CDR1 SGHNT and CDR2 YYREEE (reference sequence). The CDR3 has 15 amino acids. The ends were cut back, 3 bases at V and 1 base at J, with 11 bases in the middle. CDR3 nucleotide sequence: TGTGCCAGCAGCTCAACCCAGGGGGCCAAAAACATTCAGTACTTC. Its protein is CASSSTQGAKNIQYF. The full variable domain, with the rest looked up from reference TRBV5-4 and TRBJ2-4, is ETGVTQSPTHLIKTRGQQVTLRCSSQSGHNTVSWYQQALGQGPQFIFQYYREEENGRGNFPPRFSGLQFPNYSSELNVNALELDDSALYLCASSSTQGAKNIQYFGAGTRLSVL.

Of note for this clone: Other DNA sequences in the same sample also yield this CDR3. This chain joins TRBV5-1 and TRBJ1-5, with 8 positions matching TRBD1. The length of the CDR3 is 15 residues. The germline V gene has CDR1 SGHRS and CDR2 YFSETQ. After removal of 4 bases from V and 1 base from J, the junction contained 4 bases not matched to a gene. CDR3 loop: CASSPGTGSNQPQHF. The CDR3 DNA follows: TGCGCCAGCAGCCCGGGGACAGGCAGCAATCAGCCCCAGCATTTT.

The CDR3 nucleotides read TGTGCCAGCAGCTTGGGGTTGACAGGGGGCTTCTATGGCTACACCTTC. Residues: CASSLGLTGGFYGYTF. The V gene is TRBV5-4, the J gene TRBJ1-2; 10 bases line up with TRBD1. The CDR3 has 16 residues. Germline V gives CDR1 SGHNT, CDR2 YYREEE (reference sequence). The J segment lost 4 bases and the V segment lost 0 bases, leaving 6 bases of the junction unmatched.

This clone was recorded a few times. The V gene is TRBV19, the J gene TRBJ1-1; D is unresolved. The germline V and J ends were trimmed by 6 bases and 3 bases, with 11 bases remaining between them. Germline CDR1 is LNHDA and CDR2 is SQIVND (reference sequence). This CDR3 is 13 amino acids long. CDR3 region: CASRKTVDTEAFF. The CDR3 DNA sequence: TGTGCCAGTAGGAAAACGGTAGACACTGAAGCTTTCTTT. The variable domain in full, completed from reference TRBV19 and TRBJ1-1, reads DGGITQSPKYLFRKEGQNVTLSCEQNLNHDAMYWYRQDPGQGLRLIYYSQIVNDFQKGDIAEGYSVSREKKESFPLTVTSAQKNPTAFYLCASRKTVDTEAFFGQGTRLTVV.

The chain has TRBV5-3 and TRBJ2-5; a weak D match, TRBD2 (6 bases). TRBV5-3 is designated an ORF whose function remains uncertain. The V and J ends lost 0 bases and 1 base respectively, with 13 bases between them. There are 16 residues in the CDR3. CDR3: CARSLVREPLQETQYF. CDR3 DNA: TGTGCCAGAAGCTTGGTCCGGGAGCCTCTCCAAGAGACCCAGTACTTC.

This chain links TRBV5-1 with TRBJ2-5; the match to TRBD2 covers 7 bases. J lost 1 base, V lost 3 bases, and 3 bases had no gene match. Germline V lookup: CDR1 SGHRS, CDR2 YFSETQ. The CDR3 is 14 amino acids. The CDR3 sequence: CASSSGGSQETQYF. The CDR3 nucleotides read TGCGCCAGCAGCTCCGGGGGGTCCCAAGAGACCCAGTACTTC.

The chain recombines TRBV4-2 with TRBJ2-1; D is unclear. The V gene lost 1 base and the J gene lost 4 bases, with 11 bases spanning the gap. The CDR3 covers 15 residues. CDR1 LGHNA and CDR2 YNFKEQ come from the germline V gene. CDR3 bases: TGTGCCAGCAGCCAAGGGCGGTCGCTTTACAATGAGCAGTTCTTC. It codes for CASSQGRSLYNEQFF.

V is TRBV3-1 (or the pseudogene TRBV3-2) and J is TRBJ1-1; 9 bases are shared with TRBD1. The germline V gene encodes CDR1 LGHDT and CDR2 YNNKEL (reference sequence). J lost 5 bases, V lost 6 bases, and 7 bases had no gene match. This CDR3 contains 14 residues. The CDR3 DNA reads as TGTGCCAGCAGACAACAGGGGGCGGGGACTGAAGCTTTCTTT. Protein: CASRQQGAGTEAFF.

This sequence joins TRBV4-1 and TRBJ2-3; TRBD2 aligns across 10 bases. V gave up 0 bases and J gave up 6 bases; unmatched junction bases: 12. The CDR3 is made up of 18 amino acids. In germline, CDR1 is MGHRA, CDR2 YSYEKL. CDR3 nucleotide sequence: TGCGCCAGCAGCCAAGACGTTGGACTAGCGGTTGGCGTGGATACGCAGTATTTT. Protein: CASSQDVGLAVGVDTQYF.

The CDR3 sequence is CASSSSTRQYF. The DNA of the CDR3 is TGTGCCAGCAGTTCGAGTACCCGCCAATATTTT. The chain carries TRBV12-3 or TRBV12-4 and TRBJ2-3; D is unclear. V was clipped by 4 bases and J by 15 bases, with 14 bases between them. This CDR3 spans 11 amino acids.

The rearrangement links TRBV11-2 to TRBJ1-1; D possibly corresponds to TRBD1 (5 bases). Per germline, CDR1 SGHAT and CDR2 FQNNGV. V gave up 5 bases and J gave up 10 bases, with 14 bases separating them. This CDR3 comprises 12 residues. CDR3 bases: TGTGCCAGCAGCCTGCTGGGGCAGGGAGCTTTCTTT. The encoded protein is CASSLLGQGAFF.

CDR3 sequence: CASQEGPTSTDTQYF. CDR3 DNA: TGCGCCAGCCAGGAGGGACCTACTAGCACAGATACGCAGTATTTT. The chain combines TRBV10-2 with TRBJ2-3, with a weak D call TRBD2 (6 bases). The CDR3 totals 15 residues. Germline V gene lookup returns CDR1 WSHSY and CDR2 SAAADI. Trimming took 8 bases from V and 0 from J, leaving 15 bases between them.

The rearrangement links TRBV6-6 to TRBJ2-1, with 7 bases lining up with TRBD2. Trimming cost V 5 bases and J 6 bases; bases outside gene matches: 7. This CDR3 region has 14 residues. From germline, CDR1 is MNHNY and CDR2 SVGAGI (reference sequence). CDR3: CASSPPASGNEQFF. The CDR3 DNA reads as TGTGCCAGCAGTCCCCCAGCTAGCGGCAATGAGCAGTTCTTC.

The DNA of the CDR3 is TGTGCCAGCAGTTTACTCCCCGGGACTAGTGGTTCCTACAATGAGCAGTTCTTC. Residues: CASSLLPGTSGSYNEQFF. This chain joins TRBV27 and TRBJ2-1, with 8 bases that match TRBD2. The junction had 10 bases not matched to a gene; V was cut back by 2 bases and J by 1 base. Germline V gives CDR1 MNHEY, CDR2 SMNVEV (reference sequence). CDR3 length equals 18 residues.

The CDR3 DNA reads as TGTGCCTGGAGTGTGGGACTAGGTGGCACAGATACGCAGTATTTT. Translating gives CAWSVGLGGTDTQYF. The rearrangement uses TRBV30 and TRBJ2-3, with 8 nucleotides matching TRBD2. The germline V gene encodes CDR1 GTSNPN and CDR2 SVGIG (reference sequence). CDR3 length: 15 amino acids. V was clipped by 0 bases and J by 1 base; unmatched bases: 3.

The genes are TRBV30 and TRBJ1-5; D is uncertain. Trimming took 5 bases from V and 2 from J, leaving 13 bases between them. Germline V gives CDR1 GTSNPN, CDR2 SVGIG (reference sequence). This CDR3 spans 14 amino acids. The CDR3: CAWGSGGRNQPQHF. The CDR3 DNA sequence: TGTGCCTGGGGGTCGGGAGGGCGCAATCAGCCCCAGCATTTT.

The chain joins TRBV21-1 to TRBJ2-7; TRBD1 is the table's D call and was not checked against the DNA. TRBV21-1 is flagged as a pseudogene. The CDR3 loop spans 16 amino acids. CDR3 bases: TGTGCCAGCAGCTGGGCGGTGACAGGGGATTTCCACGAGCAGTACTTC. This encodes CASSWAVTGDFHEQYF.

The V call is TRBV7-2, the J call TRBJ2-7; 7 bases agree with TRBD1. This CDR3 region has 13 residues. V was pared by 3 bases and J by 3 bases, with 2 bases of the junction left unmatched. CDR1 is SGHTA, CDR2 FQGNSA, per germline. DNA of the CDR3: TGTGCCAGCAGCTTGCACAGGGGCTACGAGCAGTACTTC. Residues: CASSLHRGYEQYF.

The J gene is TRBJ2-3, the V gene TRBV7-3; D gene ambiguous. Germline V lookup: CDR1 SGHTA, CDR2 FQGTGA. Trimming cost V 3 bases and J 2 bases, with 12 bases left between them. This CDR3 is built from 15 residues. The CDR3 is CASSLRPSSTDTQYF. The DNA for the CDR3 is TGTGCCAGCAGCTTGAGGCCTAGTTCCACAGATACGCAGTATTTT.

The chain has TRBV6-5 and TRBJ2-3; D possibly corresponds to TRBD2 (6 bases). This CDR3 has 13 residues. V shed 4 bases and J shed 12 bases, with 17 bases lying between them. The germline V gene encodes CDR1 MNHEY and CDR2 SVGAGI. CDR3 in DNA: TGTGCCAGCAGTTCCTCTCTCGGGAGTATTCAGTATTTT. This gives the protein CASSSSLGSIQYF.

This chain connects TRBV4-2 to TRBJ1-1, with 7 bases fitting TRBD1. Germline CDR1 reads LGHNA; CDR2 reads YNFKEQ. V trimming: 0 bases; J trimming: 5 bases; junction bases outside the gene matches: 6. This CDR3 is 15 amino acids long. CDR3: CASSQDMDRYTEAFF. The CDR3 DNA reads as TGTGCCAGCAGCCAAGACATGGACAGGTATACTGAAGCTTTCTTT.

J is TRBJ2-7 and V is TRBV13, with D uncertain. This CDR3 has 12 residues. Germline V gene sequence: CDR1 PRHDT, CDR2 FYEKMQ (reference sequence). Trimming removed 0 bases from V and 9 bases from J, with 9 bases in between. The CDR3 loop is CASSLGRVGQYF. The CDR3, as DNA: TGTGCCAGCAGCTTAGGCCGGGTGGGGCAGTACTTC. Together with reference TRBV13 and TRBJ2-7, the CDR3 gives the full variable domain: AAGVIQSPRHLIKEKRETATLKCYPIPRHDTVYWYQQGPGQDPQFLISFYEKMQSDKGSIPDRFSAQQFSDYHSELNMSSLELGDSALYFCASSLGRVGQYFGPGTRLTVT.

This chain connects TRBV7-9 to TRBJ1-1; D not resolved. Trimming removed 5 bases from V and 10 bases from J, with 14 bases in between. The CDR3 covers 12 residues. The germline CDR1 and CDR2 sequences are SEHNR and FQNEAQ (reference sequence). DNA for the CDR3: TGTGCCAGCAGCCCCCCCACCGCGGTAGCTTTCTTT. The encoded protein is CASSPPTAVAFF.

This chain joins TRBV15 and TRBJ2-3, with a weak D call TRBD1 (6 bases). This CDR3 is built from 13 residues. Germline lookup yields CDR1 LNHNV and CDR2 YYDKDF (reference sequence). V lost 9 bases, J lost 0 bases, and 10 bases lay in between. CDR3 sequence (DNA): TGTGCCACTTCGACAGGTAGCACAGATACGCAGTATTTT. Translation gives CATSTGSTDTQYF.

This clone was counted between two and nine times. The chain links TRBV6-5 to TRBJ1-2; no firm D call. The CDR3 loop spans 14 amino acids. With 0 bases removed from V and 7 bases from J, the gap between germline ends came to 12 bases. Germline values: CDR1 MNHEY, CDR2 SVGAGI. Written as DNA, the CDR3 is TGTGCCAGCAGTTACTCGGGTTCCCCAGGTGGCTACACCTTC. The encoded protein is CASSYSGSPGGYTF.

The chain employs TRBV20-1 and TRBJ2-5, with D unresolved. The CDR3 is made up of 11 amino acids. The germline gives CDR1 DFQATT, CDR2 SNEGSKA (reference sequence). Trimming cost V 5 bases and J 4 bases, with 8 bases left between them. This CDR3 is CSAPVPETQYF. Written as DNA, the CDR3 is TGCAGTGCTCCGGTCCCAGAGACCCAGTACTTC.

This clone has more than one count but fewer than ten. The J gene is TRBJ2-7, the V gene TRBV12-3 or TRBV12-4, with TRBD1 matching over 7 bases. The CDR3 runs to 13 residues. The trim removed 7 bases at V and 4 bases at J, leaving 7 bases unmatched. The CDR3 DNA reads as TGTGCCAGCACGGCGGCAGGGGGTTACGAGCAGTACTTC. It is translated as CASTAAGGYEQYF.

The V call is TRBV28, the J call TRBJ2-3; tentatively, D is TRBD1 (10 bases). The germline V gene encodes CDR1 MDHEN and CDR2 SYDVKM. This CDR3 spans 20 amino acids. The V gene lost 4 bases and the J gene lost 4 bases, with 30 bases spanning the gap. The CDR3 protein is CASSWDRGSEAGGPADTQYF. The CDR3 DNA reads TGTGCCAGCAGTTGGGACAGGGGCTCGGAAGCGGGGGGCCCCGCAGATACGCAGTATTTT.